This T cell receptor (beta chain) was observed in a study of OX40 agonist ivuxolimab in advanced cancers. In the study overall: The dose-escalation group included hepatocellular carcinoma, melanoma, renal cell carcinoma and head and neck cancer. Findings and caveats of the study: Within 6 weeks, CD4+ and CD8+ blood T cells expanded clonally at 0.1 to 3.0 mg/kg.

CDR3 length: 15 residues. CDR1 MNHEY and CDR2 SMNVEV come from the germline V gene (reference sequence). V lost 7 bases and J lost 9; bases outside the gene matches: 14. The protocol was immunoSEQ multiplex PCR, while the TCRdb copy is restricted to in-frame clones and leaves out a portion. The sample lists more than 15,000 clones; about 93% were seen once. Comments on this clone: The antigen remains unidentified.

The sample was CD4+ or CD8+ T cells sorted from blood, taken in a trial of the OX40 agonist ivuxolimab. This TCR was recovered from an adult with an advanced solid tumor such as melanoma, head and neck, liver or kidney cancer. The V and J genes are TRBV27 and TRBJ2-7; 11 bases map to TRBD2. CDR3 in amino acids: CASNVLSLAGVGQYF. Here the CDR3 DNA reads TGTGCCAGCAACGTTCTATCACTAGCGGGAGTAGGGCAGTACTTC.